The 3 T cell receptor beta chains reported below all come from one sample, sequenced in a study of T cells in Graves' hyperthyroidism and ophthalmopathy. Authors of the study amplified TCR beta CDR3 regions from RNA transcripts. First-round RT-PCR targeting the TCR CDR3 was performed with the HTBI primer set. TCRdb redid the calling of the multiplex PCR reads with MiXCR, one entry per CDR3 protein. The repertoire has hundreds of thousands of distinct CDR3 sequences, about 15% of them found once; the top ten carry roughly 10%. Sequenced input: blood. The receptors originated from a young woman with Graves' hyperthyroidism.

The V gene is TRBV15, the J gene TRBJ2-1; TRBD2 might be the D (6 bases). V lost 5 bases to trimming and J lost 10 bases, with 15 bases between them. Germline V gene sequence: CDR1 LNHNV, CDR2 YYDKDF (reference sequence). The CDR3 sequence is 13 residues long. The CDR3 DNA reads as TGTGCCACCAGCCGGGAGCGGTTCTCGGAGCAGTTCTTC. This sequence encodes CATSRERFSEQFF.

The V gene is TRBV29-1, the J gene TRBJ1-3, with a possible D match to TRBD1 (6 bases). The germline V gene has CDR1 SQVTM and CDR2 ANQGSEA. The CDR3 is 14 residues long. Trimming left V 0 bases short and J 2 bases short, with 8 bases between. The CDR3 DNA sequence: TGCAGCGTTGAAGACCAGGGGACTGGAAACACCATATATTTT. Protein: CSVEDQGTGNTIYF.

This clonotype was counted many times. V is TRBV20-1 and J is TRBJ1-2; 7 nucleotides match TRBD1. The germline V gene has CDR1 DFQATT and CDR2 SNEGSKA (reference sequence). This CDR3 has 18 residues. The J segment lost 7 bases and the V segment lost 0 bases, leaving 20 bases of the junction unmatched. CDR3 residues: CSARDPTLRQGSVGGYTF. In DNA, the CDR3 is TGCAGTGCTAGAGATCCCACACTGCGACAGGGTAGTGTAGGTGGCTACACCTTC.